This T cell receptor (beta chain) was captured in a study of OX40 agonist ivuxolimab in advanced cancers. Across the whole study: Of mixed ages from about 20 to 80 and averaging roughly 64 years, the group was around 78% male.

Patients were ineligible given autoimmune disease history or systemic immunosuppression. In regard to this clone: Antigen specificity is unknown.

Study-wide findings and caveats: CD8+ T cells showed, on average, more clonal expansion than CD4+ cells.

TCRdb's table, derived via immunoSEQ multiplex PCR, lists solely in-frame clones and lacks some. The data contain over 20,000 clones, about 83% of them seen just once; the ten biggest clones take up about 30%. The sequence came from an adult with an advanced solid tumor such as melanoma, head and neck, liver or kidney cancer. The sample was CD4+ or CD8+ T cells sorted from blood, taken in a trial of the OX40 agonist ivuxolimab.

CDR3 nucleotides: TGTGCCAGCAGTGAGAGACACGGCTACGAGCAGTACTTC. This codes for CASSERHGYEQYF. The chain combines TRBV2 with TRBJ2-7; no clear D gene. V gave up 3 bases and J gave up 3 bases, with 9 bases separating them. Per germline, CDR1 SNHLY and CDR2 FYNNEI. This CDR3 spans 13 amino acids.